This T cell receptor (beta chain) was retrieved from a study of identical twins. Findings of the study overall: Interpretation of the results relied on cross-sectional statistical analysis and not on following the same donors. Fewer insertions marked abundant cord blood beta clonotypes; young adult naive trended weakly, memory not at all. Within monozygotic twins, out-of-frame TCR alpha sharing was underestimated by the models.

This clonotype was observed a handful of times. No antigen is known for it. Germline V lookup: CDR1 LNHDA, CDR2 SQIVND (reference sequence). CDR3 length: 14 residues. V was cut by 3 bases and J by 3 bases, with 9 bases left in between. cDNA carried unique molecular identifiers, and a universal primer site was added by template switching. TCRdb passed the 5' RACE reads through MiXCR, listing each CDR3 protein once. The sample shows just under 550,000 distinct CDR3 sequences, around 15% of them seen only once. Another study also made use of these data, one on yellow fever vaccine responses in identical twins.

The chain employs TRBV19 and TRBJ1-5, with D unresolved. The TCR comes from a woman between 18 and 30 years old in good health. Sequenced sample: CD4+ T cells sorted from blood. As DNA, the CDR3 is TGTGCCAGTAGTATGGGTCAGTACAATCAGCCCCAGCATTTT. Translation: CASSMGQYNQPQHF.